Sequencing of this TCR beta chain was carried out in a study of T-cell reconstitution after alpha-beta-depleted transplantation in children. General observations from the study: Recipient T cells and thymic progenitors that survived were the source of the high TCRbeta diversity seen at day 60 in some patients. Roughly two months post-transplant, alpha-beta T cells reportedly originated from several hundred graft clones that had expanded. Newly made T cells mostly supplied T-cell counts and diversity one year after transplant.

Unique molecular identifiers were built into the TCRbeta library. Using its own MiXCR run on the PCR reads, TCRdb lists one record per CDR3 protein. The sample includes hundreds of thousands of distinct CDR3 sequences, roughly 14% of them seen just once. Per germline, CDR1 SNHLY and CDR2 FYNNEI. The junction had 8 bases not matched to a gene; V was cut back by 6 bases and J by 0 bases. This CDR3 comprises 16 residues. This clonotype occurred a few times. Its antigen is currently unknown. V usage is TRBV2 and J usage is TRBJ2-1, with 7 bases lining up with TRBD2. Sequenced material: PBMCs, taken before TCRalphabeta/CD19-depleted stem cell transplant. The receptor comes from a girl aged 2-9 years with congenital amegakaryocytic thrombocytopenia, due to receive a stem cell transplant. CDR3 DNA sequence: TGTGCCAGCAGCTGGGAGGGTCCTAGCTCCTACAATGAGCAGTTCTTC. Its protein is CASSWEGPSSYNEQFF.